This T cell receptor beta chain was obtained from a study of shared clonotypes between healthy human individuals. Several immunoSEQ 96-well plates shared each subset's DNA, each plate a replicate. Sequencing was performed with immunoSEQ multiplex PCR; in TCRdb, only in-frame clones are kept and a portion is missing. This table holds around 500,000 clones, 70% to 80% found once. This CDR3 comprises 17 residues. CDR1 is SGHDN and CDR2 is FVKESK in the germline V gene. The V and J ends lost 1 base and 1 base respectively, with 11 bases between them. This receptor was identified in a woman between 40 and 50 years old in good health. Some clones in this sample may be carry-over from other donors' samples. What was sequenced was PBMCs. This chain links TRBV14 with TRBJ2-6; no clear D gene. In nucleotides, the CDR3 is TGTGCCAGCAGCCAAGTTTGGGGTTTGTCTGGGGCCAACGTCCTGACTTTC. Protein: CASSQVWGLSGANVLTF.